The TCR beta chain under discussion was sequenced for a study of blood T cell repertoires in COVID-19. CDR3 length: 13 amino acids. CDR1 and CDR2 from the germline V gene are LGHDT and YNNKEL (reference sequence). Trimming removed 5 bases from V and 1 base from J, with 7 bases in between. Under the authors' procedure: Reference gene primer amplification gave estimated nucleated cell counts. Generated by immunoSEQ multiplex PCR, the TCRdb table keeps only in-frame clones and is missing some. V, J and clone size are taken as reported in that table, and D and trimming were inferred from the DNA itself. The table has 150,000 to 180,000 clones, about 80% seen once; the top ten hold around 32%.

Sequenced input: peripheral blood. The TCR sequence derives from a woman aged 60-75 years with acute or convalescent COVID-19. The gene calls are TRBV3-1 (or the pseudogene TRBV3-2) and TRBJ2-3, with D possibly being TRBD1 (5 bases). Here the CDR3 DNA reads TGTGCCAGCAGCTTACAGGGCACAGATACGCAGTATTTT. Amino acid sequence: CASSLQGTDTQYF.